This T cell receptor beta chain emerged from a study of post-analysis software for immune sequencing data. Germline loops: CDR1 SGHDT, CDR2 YYEEEE. The CDR3 sequence is 12 residues long. Points on this clonotype: Its antigen is still unknown.

The authors incorporated unique molecular identifiers into the TCR beta cDNA libraries. Via MiXCR, TCRdb re-called the PCR reads, giving one row per CDR3 protein. In the table there are roughly 870,000 distinct CDR3 sequences, approximately 53% of which are singletons. Study results and caveats: A handful of TRBV segments were significantly more frequent in patients than in controls. TRBV5-6, TRBV5-1 and TRBV20-1 were among these segments.

The source is a girl between 10 and 17 years old with multiple sclerosis. The chain joins TRBV5-6 to TRBJ2-5; D not certain. The DNA end lines up better with TRBJ2-7; the J call may be wrong. Sequenced material: blood. The chain's CDR3 is CASSATTYEQYF. The DNA of the CDR3 is TGTGCCAGCAGCGCTACCACCTACGAGCAGTACTTC.